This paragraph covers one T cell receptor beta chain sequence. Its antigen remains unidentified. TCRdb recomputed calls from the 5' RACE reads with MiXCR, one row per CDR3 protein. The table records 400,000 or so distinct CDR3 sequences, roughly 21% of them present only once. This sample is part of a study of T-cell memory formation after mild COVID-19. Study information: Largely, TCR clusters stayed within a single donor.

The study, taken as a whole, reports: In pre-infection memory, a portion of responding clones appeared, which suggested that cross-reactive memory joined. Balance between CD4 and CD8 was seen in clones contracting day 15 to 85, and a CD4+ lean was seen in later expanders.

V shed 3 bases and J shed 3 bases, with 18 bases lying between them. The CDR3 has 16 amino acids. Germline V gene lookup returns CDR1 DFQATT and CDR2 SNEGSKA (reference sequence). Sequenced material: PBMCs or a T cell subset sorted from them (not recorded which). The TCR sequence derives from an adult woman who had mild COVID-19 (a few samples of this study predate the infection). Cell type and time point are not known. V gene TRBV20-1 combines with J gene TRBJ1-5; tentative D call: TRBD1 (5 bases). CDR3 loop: CSASGPGRGVNQPQHF. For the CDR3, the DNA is TGCAGTGCTAGTGGCCCTGGAAGGGGAGTCAATCAGCCCCAGCATTTT.